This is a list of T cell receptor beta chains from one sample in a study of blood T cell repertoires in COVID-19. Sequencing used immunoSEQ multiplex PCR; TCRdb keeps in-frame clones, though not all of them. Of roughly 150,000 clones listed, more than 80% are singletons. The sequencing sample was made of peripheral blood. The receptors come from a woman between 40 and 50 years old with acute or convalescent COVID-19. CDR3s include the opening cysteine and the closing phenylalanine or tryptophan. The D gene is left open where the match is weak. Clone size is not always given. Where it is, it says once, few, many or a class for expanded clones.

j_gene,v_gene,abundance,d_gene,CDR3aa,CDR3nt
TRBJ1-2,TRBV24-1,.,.,CATSDFQYGYTF,TGTGCCACCAGTGATTTTCAATATGGCTACACCTTC
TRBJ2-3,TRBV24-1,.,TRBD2,CATSDPTSGRAYGDTQYF,TGTGCCACCAGTGATCCGACTAGCGGGAGGGCTTATGGAGATACGCAGTATTTT
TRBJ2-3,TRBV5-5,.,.,CASSPRQGGFERADTQYF,TGTGCCAGCAGCCCCAGACAGGGAGGTTTCGAAAGGGCAGATACGCAGTATTTT
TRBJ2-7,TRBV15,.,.,CATSRGPFYEQYF,TGTGCCACCAGCAGGGGGCCGTTCTACGAGCAGTACTTC
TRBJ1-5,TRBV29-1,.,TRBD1,CSVEDRDDQPQHF,TGCAGCGTTGAGGACAGGGATGATCAGCCCCAGCATTTT
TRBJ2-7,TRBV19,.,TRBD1,CASSIPGQSYEQYF,TGTGCCAGTAGTATACCGGGACAGTCCTACGAGCAGTACTTC
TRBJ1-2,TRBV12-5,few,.,CASGLVQVTGSNYGYTF,TGTGCTAGTGGTTTGGTACAGGTAACAGGGTCTAACTATGGCTACACCTTC
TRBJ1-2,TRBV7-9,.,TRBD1,CASSSTPSTGGDYGYTF,TGTGCCAGCAGCTCCACCCCGTCGACAGGGGGGGACTATGGCTACACCTTC
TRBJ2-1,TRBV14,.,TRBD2,CASSQLAGSFYNEQFF,TGTGCCAGCAGCCAACTAGCGGGGTCCTTCTACAATGAGCAGTTCTTC
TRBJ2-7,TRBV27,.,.,CATGEHTYEQYF,TGTGCCACCGGGGAGCATACCTACGAGCAGTACTTC
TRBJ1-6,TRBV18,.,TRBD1,CASSLRQGENSPLHF,TGTGCCAGCTCCCTTAGACAGGGGGAGAATTCACCCCTCCACTTT
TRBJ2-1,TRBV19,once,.,CASSIGVFGAGDLDEQFF,TGTGCCAGTAGTATAGGGGTATTCGGGGCAGGGGATCTGGATGAGCAGTTCTTC
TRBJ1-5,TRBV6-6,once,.,CASSYSAVSNQPQHF,TGTGCCAGCAGTTACTCGGCAGTTAGCAATCAGCCCCAGCATTTT